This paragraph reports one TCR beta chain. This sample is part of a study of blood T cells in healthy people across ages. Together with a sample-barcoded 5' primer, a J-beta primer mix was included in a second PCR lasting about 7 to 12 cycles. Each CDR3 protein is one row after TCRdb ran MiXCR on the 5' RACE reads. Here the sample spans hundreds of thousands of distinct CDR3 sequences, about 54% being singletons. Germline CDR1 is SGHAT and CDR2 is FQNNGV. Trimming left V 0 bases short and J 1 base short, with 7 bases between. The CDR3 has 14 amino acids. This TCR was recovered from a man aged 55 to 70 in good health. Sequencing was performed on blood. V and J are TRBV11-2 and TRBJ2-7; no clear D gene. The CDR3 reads CASSLEAGSYEQYF. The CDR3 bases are TGTGCCAGCAGCTTAGAGGCCGGATCCTACGAGCAGTACTTC.